The 28 T cell receptor beta chains reported below all come from one sample, sequenced in a study of T-cell memory formation after mild COVID-19. MiXCR was run by TCRdb on the 5' RACE reads, yielding one entry per CDR3 protein. This sample has about 430,000 distinct CDR3 sequences, with approximately 19% found just once. Source material: PBMCs or a T cell subset sorted from them (not recorded which). These receptors were collected from a man aged 18-30 years who had mild COVID-19 (a few samples of this study predate the infection). Cell type and time point are not known.

About this clonotype itself: Being one base from a much bigger clone, this may be a read error. The rearrangement uses TRBV11-3 and TRBJ2-3; tentatively, D is TRBD1 or TRBD2 (5 bases each). CDR3 length: 13 amino acids. Germline assignment: CDR1 SGHNT and CDR2 YENEEA. As DNA, the CDR3 is TGTGTCAGCAGCTTAGGGACGGCAGATACGCAGTATTTT. Amino acids: CVSSLGTADTQYF.

This clonotype was seen only a few times. J is TRBJ2-7 and V is TRBV5-5; D call uncertain. CDR1 is SGHKS and CDR2 is YYEKEE in the germline V gene (reference sequence). This CDR3 region has 13 residues. With 0 bases removed from V and 6 bases from J, the gap between germline ends came to 10 bases. The CDR3: CASSLARLGEQYV. As DNA, the CDR3 is TGTGCCAGCAGCTTGGCGAGACTGGGCGAGCAGTACGTC.

This clonotype was seen a handful of times. The chain has TRBV25-1 and TRBJ2-7; D is uncertain. Trimming shortened V by 4 bases and J by 1 base, and 5 bases separated the two germline ends. CDR1 MGHDK and CDR2 SYGVNS come from the germline V gene. The CDR3 is made up of 12 amino acids. For the CDR3, the DNA is TGTGCCAGCAGTGTTAGATCCTACGAGCAGTACTTC. Amino acid sequence: CASSVRSYEQYF.

This clonotype occurred many times. V is TRBV5-5 and J is TRBJ2-6; D could derive from TRBD1 or TRBD2 (5 bases each). The CDR3 sequence is 17 residues long. CDR1 is SGHKS and CDR2 is YYEKEE in the germline V gene (reference sequence). Trimming removed 1 base at V and 0 bases at J, with 11 bases between. The CDR3 loop is CASSLRDPPSGANVLTF. The CDR3 DNA reads as TGTGCCAGCAGCTTGAGGGACCCGCCCTCTGGGGCCAACGTCCTGACTTTC.

Only a few counts were recorded for this clonotype. This sequence joins TRBV12-3 or TRBV12-4 and TRBJ2-3; TRBD2 agrees at 12 bases. The CDR3 runs to 15 residues. With V trimmed by 6 bases and J by 7 bases, 8 bases remained unmatched. The CDR3 DNA follows: TGTGCCAGCAGCCACTCGACTAGCGGGGGTTATACGCAGTATTTT. Its translation is CASSHSTSGGYTQYF.

This clonotype was observed many times. The chain joins TRBV11-2 to TRBJ2-1, with a possible D match to TRBD1 (6 bases). Germline V gene data show CDR1 as SGHAT and CDR2 as FQNNGV. The CDR3 extends over 13 amino acids. V gave up 7 bases and J gave up 4 bases, with 11 bases separating them. CDR3 loop: CASIKGGYNEQFF. CDR3 DNA: TGTGCCAGCATAAAAGGGGGATACAATGAGCAGTTCTTC.

There are a few counts of this clonotype. The J gene is TRBJ1-2, the V gene TRBV30; 8 bases are a match to TRBD1. Germline lookup yields CDR1 GTSNPN and CDR2 SVGIG (reference sequence). J lost 10 bases, V lost 0 bases, and 7 bases had no gene match. The CDR3 covers 13 residues. CDR3 DNA: TGTGCCTGGAGTGTAGGCACGGACAGGGACTACACCTTC. Its translation: CAWSVGTDRDYTF.

V is TRBV7-2 and J is TRBJ1-1; D is possibly TRBD1 (6 bases). The CDR3 runs to 17 residues. V was shortened by 2 bases and J by 1 base, with 17 bases between the two germline ends. Germline V lookup: CDR1 SGHTA, CDR2 FQGNSA. CDR3 region: CASSLPTGYRGNTEAFF. The CDR3 coding sequence is TGTGCCAGCAGCTTACCCACAGGGTATAGGGGGAACACTGAAGCTTTCTTT.

This clonotype was detected many times. The chain carries TRBV5-6 and TRBJ2-7; D unclear. This CDR3 spans 12 amino acids. V dropped 2 bases and J dropped 2 bases, with 5 bases sitting between them. Germline V CDR1 and CDR2: SGHDT, YYEEEE. CDR3 in amino acids: CASSFMTYEQYF. As DNA, the CDR3 is TGTGCCAGCAGCTTCATGACCTACGAGCAGTACTTC.

This clonotype occurred a few times. The gene calls are TRBV18 and TRBJ2-7; 8 bases line up with TRBD1. Germline-derived CDR1 and CDR2 are KGHSH and LQKENI. Losses at the gene ends were 6 bases for V and 2 bases for J; bases not matched to a gene: 9. The CDR3 spans 15 residues. The CDR3: CASSTDREVAYEQYF. The CDR3 DNA sequence: TGTGCCAGCTCGACGGACAGGGAGGTAGCCTACGAGCAGTACTTC.

The chain employs TRBV6-6 and TRBJ2-5; the D call may be TRBD1 or TRBD2 (6 bases each). Germline CDR1 reads MNHNY; CDR2 reads SVGAGI (reference sequence). V lost 8 bases, J lost 7 bases, and 17 bases lay in between. The CDR3 has 13 amino acids. The CDR3 DNA is TGTGCCAGCCTAAAGGGGGACTCCGGGACCCAGTACTTC. This translates into CASLKGDSGTQYF.

The chain recombines TRBV7-2 with TRBJ1-2; 10 positions agree with TRBD1. The CDR3 consists of 14 residues. Germline V gene data show CDR1 as SGHTA and CDR2 as FQGNSA. The trim removed 3 bases at V and 8 bases at J, leaving 6 bases unmatched. This chain's CDR3 is CASSFRDRGDGYTF. Written as DNA, the CDR3 is TGTGCCAGCAGCTTCCGGGACAGGGGAGACGGCTACACCTTC.

The table lists this clonotype with a few counts. This chain links TRBV9 with TRBJ2-7; 8 bases are shared with TRBD1. The CDR3 is 15 residues long. V shed 5 bases and J 2 bases; nucleotides not matched to a gene: 9. Germline-derived CDR1 and CDR2 are SGDLS and YYNGEE. The CDR3 region is CASREGQGGTYEQYF. As DNA, the CDR3 is TGTGCCAGCAGAGAAGGACAGGGTGGGACCTACGAGCAGTACTTC.

There are a few counts of this clonotype. The chain employs TRBV28 and TRBJ2-5; the D is unclear. V dropped 7 bases and J dropped 2 bases, with 14 bases sitting between them. The CDR3 has 14 residues. Looked up from germline, CDR1 is MDHEN and CDR2 is SYDVKM. This chain's CDR3 is CASTGYGSQETQYF. CDR3 sequence (DNA): TGTGCCAGCACTGGCTATGGGTCGCAAGAGACCCAGTACTTC.

The chain couples TRBV7-9 to TRBJ1-1; 7 bases map to TRBD1. The CDR3 has 15 residues. V shed 4 bases and J 0 bases; nucleotides not matched to a gene: 5. From germline, CDR1 is SEHNR and CDR2 FQNEAQ (reference sequence). The CDR3 region is CASSSQGGVNTEAFF. The DNA of the CDR3 is TGTGCCAGCAGCTCCCAAGGGGGCGTGAACACTGAAGCTTTCTTT.

This clonotype was counted at least ten times. The V gene is TRBV12-3 or TRBV12-4, the J gene TRBJ2-3; a possible D gene is TRBD2 (5 bases). The CDR3 runs to 13 residues. V lost 2 bases, J lost 4 bases, and 7 bases lay in between. As DNA, the CDR3 is TGTGCCAGCAGTTTATGGGGAGCAGATACGCAGTATTTT. Translating it yields CASSLWGADTQYF.

Concerning this clonotype itself: Given a much more abundant clone one base away, this may be a read error. The J gene is TRBJ1-2, the V gene TRBV5-1, with no clear D. Germline V gene sequence: CDR1 SGHRS, CDR2 YFSETQ. The CDR3 is 14 amino acids. Trimming took 4 bases from V and 6 from J, leaving 16 bases between them. In DNA, the CDR3 is TGCGCCAGCAGCCTCGAGGTGGCTGGGGATGGCTACACCTTC. Protein product: CASSLEVAGDGYTF.

The rearrangement links TRBV20-1 to TRBJ1-3; no reliable D call. This CDR3 has 13 residues. Per germline, CDR1 DFQATT and CDR2 SNEGSKA (reference sequence). The CDR3 DNA sequence: TGCAGCGGGCCGGGCCCTGAGGGAGACACCATATATTTT. This sequence encodes CSGPGPEGDTIYF.

In this sample, this clonotype turned up a few times. CDR3 loop: CASSFYAGTGAGNEQFF. CDR3 bases: TGTGCCAGCAGCTTCTATGCCGGGACAGGGGCAGGGAATGAGCAGTTCTTC. This sequence joins TRBV7-6 and TRBJ2-1, with 10 bases fitting TRBD1. Germline trimming cut 3 bases from V and 7 bases from J; bases unmatched to any gene: 12. Germline V gene data show CDR1 as SGHVS and CDR2 as FNYEAQ. The CDR3 runs to 17 residues.

This clonotype appeared a few times. V usage is TRBV9 and J usage is TRBJ1-2; perhaps TRBD1 as D (5 bases). The CDR3 extends over 17 amino acids. The germline V gene has CDR1 SGDLS and CDR2 YYNGEE. V was clipped by 0 bases and J by 5 bases, with 20 bases between them. CDR3 in amino acids: CASSVGRDGGYRYGYTF. DNA for the CDR3: TGTGCCAGCAGCGTAGGAAGGGACGGAGGATATCGGTATGGCTACACCTTC.

This sequence joins TRBV6-6 and TRBJ1-2, with D tentatively TRBD1 (5 bases). Germline V gene data show CDR1 as MNHNY and CDR2 as SVGAGI (reference sequence). V lost 3 bases and J 7 bases, leaving 15 bases between the germline ends. The CDR3 sequence is 14 residues long. Here the CDR3 DNA reads TGTGCCAGCAGTTATGGGGGTGGGTTGTTTGGCTACACCTTC. Residues: CASSYGGGLFGYTF.

The chain uses TRBV5-1 and TRBJ1-2, with TRBD1 matching 8 bases. Looked up from germline, CDR1 is SGHRS and CDR2 is YFSETQ. The CDR3 extends over 13 amino acids. V was pared by 6 bases and J by 3 bases, with 4 bases of the junction left unmatched. Written as DNA, the CDR3 is TGCGCCAGCAAACAGGGGGAAGACTATGGCTACACCTTC. Its translation is CASKQGEDYGYTF.

This clonotype has a count of ten or more. This chain links TRBV7-9 with TRBJ2-5, with D perhaps TRBD1 (6 bases). V was clipped by 5 bases and J by 2 bases, with 12 bases between them. The CDR3 is 14 residues long. Germline values: CDR1 SEHNR, CDR2 FQNEAQ (reference sequence). The CDR3 reads CASSLQGNQETQYF. The CDR3, as DNA: TGTGCCAGCAGCCTACAGGGTAATCAAGAGACCCAGTACTTC. The full variable domain, its missing parts supplied by reference TRBV7-9 and TRBJ2-5, is DTGVSQNPRHKITKRGQNVTFRCDPISEHNRLYWYRQTLGQGPEFLTYFQNEAQLEKSRLLSDRFSAERPKGSFSTLEIQRTEQGDSAMYLCASSLQGNQETQYFGPGTRLLVL.

This clonotype has a handful of counts. The V and J genes are TRBV29-1 and TRBJ2-1; D unclear. CDR3 size: 12 residues. The V gene lost 7 bases and the J gene lost 6 bases, with 13 bases spanning the gap. From germline, CDR1 is SQVTM and CDR2 ANQGSEA. CDR3 loop: CSGENPPNEQFF. In DNA, the CDR3 is TGCAGCGGAGAAAACCCTCCCAATGAGCAGTTCTTC.

This chain uses TRBV25-1 with TRBJ2-7; 7 positions agree with TRBD1. Germline-derived CDR1 and CDR2 are MGHDK and SYGVNS. The CDR3 totals 16 residues. J was trimmed by 0 bases and V by 3 bases; bases with no gene match: 8. The CDR3 loop reads CASSDLTRDSSYEQYF. Here the CDR3 DNA reads TGTGCCAGCAGTGATTTAACCCGGGACAGCTCCTACGAGCAGTACTTC.

The rearrangement joins TRBV4-1 to TRBJ2-1; 7 positions agree with TRBD1. Germline CDR1 and CDR2: MGHRA and YSYEKL. This CDR3 has 16 amino acids. The ends lost 4 bases at V and 4 bases at J; junction bases unmatched: 10. The CDR3, as DNA: TGCGCCAGCAGCCCCCCCAGGGGGTTGGGGTACAATGAGCAGTTCTTC. Translating gives CASSPPRGLGYNEQFF.

This clonotype was detected a few times. This chain connects TRBV20-1 to TRBJ1-1; D unclear. Per the germline V gene, CDR1 is DFQATT and CDR2 is SNEGSKA (reference sequence). This CDR3 comprises 13 residues. Trimming shortened V by 0 bases and J by 6 bases, and 11 bases separated the two germline ends. The CDR3 nucleotides read TGCAGTGCTAGAGAAGCGACGACCGCTGAAGCTTTCTTT. Protein sequence: CSAREATTAEAFF.

V is TRBV12-3 or TRBV12-4 and J is TRBJ2-1, with 15 bases identical to TRBD2. CDR3 length equals 15 residues. V shed 8 bases, J shed 15 bases, and the junction held 14 bases outside the gene matches. CDR3: CASSPGLAGGARRFF. The CDR3 nucleotides are TGTGCCAGCTCACCGGGACTAGCGGGGGGAGCTAGACGGTTCTTC.